This T cell receptor beta chain was sequenced for a study of blood T cells in healthy people across ages. Worth noting for this clonotype: The conserved closing phenylalanine or tryptophan is absent in this CDR3, likely reflecting a read error.

Germline V gene lookup returns CDR1 DFQATT and CDR2 SNEGSKA (reference sequence). The CDR3 is 15 amino acids. The J segment lost 6 bases and the V segment lost 5 bases, leaving 13 bases of the junction unmatched. A second about 7 to 11 cycle PCR used barcoded and J-beta primers. MiXCR was run by TCRdb on the 5' RACE reads, yielding one entry per CDR3 protein. The table shows approximately 730,000 distinct CDR3 sequences, with roughly 45% occurring only once. The sequence was collected from an older woman in good health. This chain uses TRBV20-1 with TRBJ2-5; 9 nucleotides match TRBD2. Sample: blood. The CDR3 region has the DNA TGCAGTGCTCCTGTTAGCGGGAGCTCGGCGAAGACCCAGTACGTC. The encoded protein is CSAPVSGSSAKTQYV.